This TCR beta chain was observed in a study of a mutant IDH1 vaccine in newly diagnosed glioma. Points on this clone: Its antigen is undetermined.

The CDR3 length is 15 residues. The germline V gene encodes CDR1 SGDLS and CDR2 YYNGEE. V was pared by 4 bases and J by 1 base, with 6 bases of the junction left unmatched. Time point of the sample: week 35, safety follow-up. One vaccine dose held 300 ug of mutant IDH1 20-mer peptide and came with topical imiquimod. The table came from immunoSEQ multiplex PCR; TCRdb's copy has only in-frame clones and leaves some out. Here the sample spans about 32,000 clones, around 80% being singletons. The sequenced sample was PBMCs, obtained from a glioma patient whose treatment included an IDH1 peptide vaccine. The source of this sequence is a woman aged 40-49 years with glioma. This chain connects TRBV9 to TRBJ1-1; 8 bases match TRBD1. The CDR3 bases are TGTGCCAGCAGCCCCCAAACAGGGGGGAACACTGAAGCTTTCTTT. This sequence encodes CASSPQTGGNTEAFF.